This is a list of T cell receptor beta chains from one sample in a study of blood T cell repertoires in COVID-19. Sequencing used immunoSEQ multiplex PCR; TCRdb keeps in-frame clones, though not all of them. The data contain around 270,000 clones, 70% to 90% of them singletons. The specimen was PBMCs or T cells enriched from blood (not recorded which). The receptor source for this set is a woman between 25 and 40 years old who had recovered from COVID-19. Both conserved end residues are part of each CDR3. The D gene is left open where the match is weak. Size is omitted from some rows. Given values are once, few, many or a class for expanded clones.

D	size	J	V	CDR3	DNA
TRBD1	-	TRBJ2-5	TRBV7-3	CASSRDSQETQYF	TGTGCCAGCAGCCGGGACAGCCAAGAGACCCAGTACTTC
TRBD1	-	TRBJ1-4	TRBV11-2	CASSLGQGWEKLFF	TGTGCCAGCAGCTTAGGACAGGGTTGGGAAAAACTGTTTTTT
-	-	TRBJ1-1	TRBV30	CAWSEGGNTEAFF	TGTGCCTGGAGTGAAGGGGGGAACACTGAAGCTTTCTTT
TRBD1	-	TRBJ2-7	TRBV6-4	CASITVRDRVSWTNYEQYF	TGTGCCAGCATTACTGTCCGGGACAGGGTTAGCTGGACAAACTACGAGCAGTACTTC
-	-	TRBJ1-2	TRBV28	CASREGPWDYGYTF	TGTGCCAGCAGGGAGGGTCCATGGGACTATGGCTACACCTTC
-	-	TRBJ2-4	TRBV15	CATTPGSLAKNIQYF	TGTGCCACCACCCCGGGATCCTTAGCCAAAAACATTCAGTACTTC
TRBD1	-	TRBJ1-4	TRBV18	CASSPRQGSEKLFF	TGTGCCAGCTCACCACGACAGGGTAGTGAAAAACTGTTTTTT
TRBD1	-	TRBJ2-7	TRBV29-1	CSVEGQHYEQYF	TGCAGCGTTGAGGGACAGCACTACGAGCAGTACTTC
-	-	TRBJ2-1	TRBV19	CASSSPGSAYSYNEQFF	TGTGCCAGTAGTTCTCCGGGTAGCGCGTACTCCTACAATGAGCAGTTCTTC
-	-	TRBJ2-7	TRBV27	CASSLISPYEQYF	TGTGCCAGCAGTTTAATATCTCCCTACGAGCAGTACTTC
-	-	TRBJ1-2	TRBV28	CASRIGQHYGYTF	TGTGCCAGCAGGATCGGACAGCATTATGGCTACACCTTC
-	-	TRBJ1-4	TRBV28	CASSIATGANEKLFF	TGTGCCAGCAGTATAGCAACCGGGGCTAATGAAAAACTGTTTTTT
TRBD2	-	TRBJ2-7	TRBV9	CASSVSWTSGSYEQYF	TGTGCCAGCAGCGTCTCCTGGACTAGCGGGAGTTACGAGCAGTACTTC
-	-	TRBJ1-1	TRBV5-1	CASRGAMNTEAFF	TGCGCCAGCAGGGGCGCAATGAACACTGAAGCTTTCTTT
TRBD1	-	TRBJ2-7	TRBV30	CAWCSGQGSRYLAYEQYF	TGTGCCTGGTGCTCGGGACAGGGGTCCCGTTATTTGGCCTACGAGCAGTACTTC
TRBD1	-	TRBJ1-2	TRBV2	CASRDRGNYGYTF	TGTGCCAGCCGGGACAGGGGGAACTATGGCTACACCTTC
TRBD2	-	TRBJ2-1	TRBV2	CASSPGASGLTEQFF	TGTGCCAGCAGTCCTGGGGCTAGCGGGCTTACTGAGCAGTTCTTC
-	-	TRBJ2-4	TRBV10-3	CAISDRRGAKNIQYF	TGTGCCATCAGCGACCGCCGCGGGGCTAAAAACATTCAGTACTTC
TRBD2	-	TRBJ2-1	TRBV9	CASSYRGVFNNEQFF	TGTGCCAGCAGCTACCGGGGGGTTTTCAACAATGAGCAGTTCTTC
-	-	TRBJ2-1	TRBV19	CASSAGSSYNEQFF	TGTGCCAGTAGCGCGGGGAGCTCCTACAATGAGCAGTTCTTC
TRBD1	-	TRBJ2-7	TRBV6-5	CASSYSGQVVSYEQYF	TGTGCCAGCAGTTACTCGGGACAGGTAGTCTCCTACGAGCAGTACTTC
-	-	TRBJ1-1	TRBV18	CASSPRQDTEAFF	TGTGCCAGCTCACCACGGCAGGACACTGAAGCTTTCTTT
TRBD2	once	TRBJ2-3	TRBV15	CATSRDKRGGTDTQYF	TGTGCCACCAGCAGAGATAAACGGGGGGGCACAGATACGCAGTATTTT
-	-	TRBJ1-4	TRBV5-4	CASSSQDGGQLKLFF	TGTGCCAGCAGCTCCCAAGACGGGGGGCAGCTGAAACTGTTTTTT
-	-	TRBJ2-7	TRBV19	CASSIAGGAYYEQYF	TGTGCCAGTAGTATAGCCGGCGGGGCATACTACGAGCAGTACTTC
-	-	TRBJ1-2	TRBV24-1	CATSDYYGYTF	TGTGCCACCAGTGATTACTACGGCTACACCTTC
TRBD1	-	TRBJ1-1	TRBV6-5	CASSFQQGARSFF	TGTGCCAGCAGTTTCCAACAGGGGGCGAGATCTTTCTTT
-	-	TRBJ1-4	TRBV6-1	CASSEVPTATNEKLFF	TGTGCCAGCAGTGAAGTCCCGACAGCAACTAATGAAAAACTGTTTTTT
-	few	TRBJ2-2	TRBV18	CASSPSGVRNTGELFF	TGTGCCAGCTCACCCTCGGGGGTCCGGAACACCGGGGAGCTGTTTTTT
TRBD2	-	TRBJ2-3	TRBV12-3/TRBV12-4	CASTTTSRDTQYF	TGTGCCAGCACCACGACTAGCAGGGATACGCAGTATTTT
-	-	TRBJ2-1	TRBV7-2	CASSLSGSYNEQFF	TGTGCCAGCAGCTTATCGGGCTCCTACAATGAGCAGTTCTTC
-	-	TRBJ1-6	TRBV18	CASSNDGGSPLHF	TGTGCCAGCTCAAACGACGGGGGTTCACCCCTCCACTTT
-	-	TRBJ2-7	TRBV2	CASSDPLSYEQYF	TGTGCCAGCAGTGATCCCCTATCCTACGAGCAGTACTTC
-	-	TRBJ1-1	TRBV6-5	CASSQGVLTEAFF	TGTGCCAGCAGTCAGGGTGTTTTGACTGAAGCTTTCTTT
TRBD1	-	TRBJ1-4	TRBV5-4	CASSLYRGVANEKLFF	TGTGCCAGCAGCTTGTACAGGGGGGTCGCTAATGAAAAACTGTTTTTT
-	-	TRBJ1-1	TRBV14	CASSQVSYRLNTEAFF	TGTGCCAGCAGCCAAGTCTCGTACAGGTTGAACACTGAAGCTTTCTTT
TRBD2	-	TRBJ2-7	TRBV10-3	CAIRLTGTSGRGYEQYF	TGTGCCATCAGACTAACTGGGACTAGCGGGAGAGGGTACGAGCAGTACTTC
TRBD1	-	TRBJ1-6	TRBV28	CASSWLGTGNSPLHF	TGTGCCAGCAGTTGGTTAGGGACAGGTAATTCACCCCTCCACTTT
TRBD1	-	TRBJ2-1	TRBV5-4	CASRPTGITYNEQFF	TGTGCCAGCAGACCGACAGGGATCACTTACAATGAGCAGTTCTTC
-	-	TRBJ1-2	TRBV14	CASRQTGITTGYTF	TGTGCCAGCAGACAGACCGGGATAACCACTGGCTACACCTTC
TRBD2	once	TRBJ2-3	TRBV6-2/TRBV6-3	CASSYSRGGGTDTQYF	TGTGCCAGCAGTTACTCGCGGGGAGGGGGCACAGATACGCAGTATTTT
TRBD2	-	TRBJ2-1	TRBV29-1	CSVGIPGLALFNEQFF	TGCAGCGTTGGAATACCCGGACTAGCGTTATTCAATGAGCAGTTCTTC